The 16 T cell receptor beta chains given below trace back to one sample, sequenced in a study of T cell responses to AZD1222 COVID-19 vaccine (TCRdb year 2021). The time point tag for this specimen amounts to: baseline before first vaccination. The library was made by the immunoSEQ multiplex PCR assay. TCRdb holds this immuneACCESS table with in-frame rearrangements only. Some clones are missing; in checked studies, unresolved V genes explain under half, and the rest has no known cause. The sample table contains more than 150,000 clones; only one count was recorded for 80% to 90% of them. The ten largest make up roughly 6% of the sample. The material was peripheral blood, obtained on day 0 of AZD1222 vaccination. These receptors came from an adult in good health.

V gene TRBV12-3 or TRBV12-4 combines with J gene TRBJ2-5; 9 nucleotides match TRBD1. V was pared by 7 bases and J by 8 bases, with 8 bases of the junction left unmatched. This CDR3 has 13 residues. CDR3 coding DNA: TGTGCCAGCACAATAGACAGGGGGGGAACCCAGTACTTC. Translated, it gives CASTIDRGGTQYF.

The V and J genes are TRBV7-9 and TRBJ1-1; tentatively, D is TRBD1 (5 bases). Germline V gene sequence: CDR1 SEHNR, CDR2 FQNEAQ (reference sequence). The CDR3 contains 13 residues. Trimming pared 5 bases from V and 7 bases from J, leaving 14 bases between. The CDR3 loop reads CASSPMTDNEAFF. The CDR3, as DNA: TGTGCCAGCAGCCCCATGACAGATAATGAAGCTTTCTTT.

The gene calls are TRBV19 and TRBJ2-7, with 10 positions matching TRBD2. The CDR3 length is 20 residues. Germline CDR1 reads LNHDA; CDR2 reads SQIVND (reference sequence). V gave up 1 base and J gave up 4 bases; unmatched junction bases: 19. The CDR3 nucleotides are TGTGCCAGTAGTATAGCCTGGGGGGGCCCACTAGCGGGACTGGGTTACGAGCAGTACTTC. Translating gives CASSIAWGGPLAGLGYEQYF.

CDR3 nucleotide sequence: TGTGCCACCTCTCTCGGGGGAGTGAGCTACACCTTC. This gives the protein CATSLGGVSYTF. The chain combines TRBV12-3 or TRBV12-4 with TRBJ1-2; possible D gene TRBD1, 5 bases. This CDR3 region has 12 residues. Deletions cut 10 bases from V and 9 bases from J, with 18 bases between.

CDR3 amino acids: CASSSDPLTEAFF. Written as DNA, the CDR3 is TGTGCCAGCAGCTCTGACCCCCTCACTGAAGCTTTCTTT. V is TRBV7-2 and J is TRBJ1-1; D not certain. Germline V lookup: CDR1 SGHTA, CDR2 FQGNSA. The CDR3 has 13 amino acids. Trimming took off 4 bases at V and 4 bases at J, with 10 bases between the two ends.

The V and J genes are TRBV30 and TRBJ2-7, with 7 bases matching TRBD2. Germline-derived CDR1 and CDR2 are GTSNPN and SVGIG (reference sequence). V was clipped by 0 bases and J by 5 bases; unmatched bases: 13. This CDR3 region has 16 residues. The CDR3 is CAWSVPYLAGGNEQYF. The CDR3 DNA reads TGTGCCTGGAGTGTCCCCTATTTAGCGGGCGGGAACGAGCAGTACTTC.

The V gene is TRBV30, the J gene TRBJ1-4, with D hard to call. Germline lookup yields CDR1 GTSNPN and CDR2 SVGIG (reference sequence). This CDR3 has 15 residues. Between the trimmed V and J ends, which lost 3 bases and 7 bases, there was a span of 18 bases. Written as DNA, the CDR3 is TGTGCCTGGAGCGTCCAGGAGACTGGAGGTGAAAAACTGTTTTTT. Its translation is CAWSVQETGGEKLFF.

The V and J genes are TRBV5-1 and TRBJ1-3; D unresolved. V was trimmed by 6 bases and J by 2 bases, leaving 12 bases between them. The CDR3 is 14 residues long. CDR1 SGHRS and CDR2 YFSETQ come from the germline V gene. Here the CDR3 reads CASKEGSTGNTIYF. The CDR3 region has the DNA TGCGCCAGCAAGGAGGGTAGTACTGGAAACACCATATATTTT. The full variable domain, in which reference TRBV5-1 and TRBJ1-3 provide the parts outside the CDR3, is KAGVTQTPRYLIKTRGQQVTLSCSPISGHRSVSWYQQTPGQGLQFLFEYFSETQRNKGNFPGRFSGRQFSNSRSEMNVSTLELGDSALYLCASKEGSTGNTIYFGEGSWLTVV.

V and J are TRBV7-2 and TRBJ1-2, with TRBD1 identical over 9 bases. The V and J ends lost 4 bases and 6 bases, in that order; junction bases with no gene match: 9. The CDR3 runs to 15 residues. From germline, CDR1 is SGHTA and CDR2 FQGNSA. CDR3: CASSSEGQGFNGYTF. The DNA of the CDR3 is TGTGCCAGCAGCTCAGAAGGACAGGGGTTTAATGGCTACACCTTC.

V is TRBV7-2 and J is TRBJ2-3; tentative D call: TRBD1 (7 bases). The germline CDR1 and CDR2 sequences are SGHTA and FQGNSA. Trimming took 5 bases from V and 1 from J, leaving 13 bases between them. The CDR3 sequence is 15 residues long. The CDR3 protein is CASSPQGGRTDTQYF. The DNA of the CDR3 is TGTGCCAGCAGCCCTCAGGGGGGCCGCACAGATACGCAGTATTTT.

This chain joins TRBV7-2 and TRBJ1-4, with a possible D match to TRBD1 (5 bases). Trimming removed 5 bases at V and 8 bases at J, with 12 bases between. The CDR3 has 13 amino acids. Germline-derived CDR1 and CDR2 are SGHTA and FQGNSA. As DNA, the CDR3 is TGTGCCAGCAGCCTGGGACCCGTAGAAAAACTGTTTTTT. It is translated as CASSLGPVEKLFF.

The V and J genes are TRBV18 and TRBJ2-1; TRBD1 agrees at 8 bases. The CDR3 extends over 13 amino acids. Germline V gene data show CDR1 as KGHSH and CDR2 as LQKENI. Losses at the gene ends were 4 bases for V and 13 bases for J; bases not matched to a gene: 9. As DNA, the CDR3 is TGTGCCAGCTCACGACAGGGGCCCATGGTCCAGTTCTTC. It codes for CASSRQGPMVQFF.

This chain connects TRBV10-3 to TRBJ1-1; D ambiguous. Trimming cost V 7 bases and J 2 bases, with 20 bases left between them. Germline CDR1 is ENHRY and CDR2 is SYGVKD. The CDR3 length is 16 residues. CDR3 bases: TGTGCCATCACTAGGAACATCCCCCAAAGAAACACTGAAGCTTTCTTT. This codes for CAITRNIPQRNTEAFF.

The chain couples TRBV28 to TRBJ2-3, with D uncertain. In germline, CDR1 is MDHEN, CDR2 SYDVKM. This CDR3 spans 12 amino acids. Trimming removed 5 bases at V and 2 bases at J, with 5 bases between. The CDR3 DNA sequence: TGTGCCAGCAGTATAGACACAGATACGCAGTATTTT. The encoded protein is CASSIDTDTQYF.

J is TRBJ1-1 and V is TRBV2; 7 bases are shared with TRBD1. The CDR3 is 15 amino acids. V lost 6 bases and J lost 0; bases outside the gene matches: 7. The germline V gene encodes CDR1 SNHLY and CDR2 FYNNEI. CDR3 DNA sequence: TGTGCCAGCAGGTCCCAGGGGACAGTGAACACTGAAGCTTTCTTT. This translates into CASRSQGTVNTEAFF.

CDR3 coding DNA: TGTGCCAGCAGCGTAGGACTATCGAGCACAGATACGCAGTATTTT. Translated: CASSVGLSSTDTQYF. This sequence joins TRBV9 and TRBJ2-3, with D maybe TRBD2 (5 bases). CDR1 and CDR2 from the germline V gene are SGDLS and YYNGEE. This CDR3 is 15 amino acids long. Trimming stripped 0 bases from V and 0 bases from J, with 8 bases between.